These 15 T cell receptor beta chains share one sample of origin, sequenced in a study of blood T cell repertoires in COVID-19. Generated by immunoSEQ multiplex PCR, the TCRdb table keeps only in-frame clones and is missing some. The sample includes a few hundred thousand clones, roughly nine tenths of them seen just once. Source material: peripheral blood. The receptor set was obtained from a man in his 70s with acute or convalescent COVID-19.

The chain couples TRBV6-1 to TRBJ1-5, with D perhaps TRBD1 (5 bases). The CDR3 length is 14 residues. With 3 bases removed from V and 0 bases from J, the gap between germline ends came to 6 bases. Germline CDR1 and CDR2: MNHNS and SASEGT. CDR3 in DNA: TGTGCCAGCAGTGAGGGGGGTAGCAATCAGCCCCAGCATTTT. Residues: CASSEGGSNQPQHF.

V is TRBV28 and J is TRBJ2-7, with 8 bases identical to TRBD1. Germline-derived CDR1 and CDR2 are MDHEN and SYDVKM. V was clipped by 3 bases and J by 6 bases; unmatched bases: 10. There are 15 residues in the CDR3. CDR3 region: CASSLVQGRGREQYF. In DNA form, the CDR3 reads TGTGCCAGCAGTTTGGTTCAGGGCAGGGGGCGCGAGCAGTACTTC.

The genes are TRBV18 and TRBJ2-1, with 13 bases identical to TRBD2. Trimming took 5 bases from V and 8 from J; bases not matched to a gene: 9. There are 16 residues in the CDR3. CDR1 is KGHSH, CDR2 LQKENI, per germline. The CDR3 DNA sequence: TGTGCCAGCTCAACCCCCGGGACTAGCGGGAAGGATGAGCAGTTCTTC. Translation gives CASSTPGTSGKDEQFF.

This clone occurred once. The V and J genes are TRBV20-1 and TRBJ1-5; possible D gene TRBD1, 6 bases. The V and J ends lost 3 bases and 4 bases respectively, with 19 bases between them. Germline CDR1 reads DFQATT; CDR2 reads SNEGSKA (reference sequence). This CDR3 is 16 amino acids long. CDR3 DNA: TGCAGTGCTAGTAATCGGCCAGGGGTTGAGAATCAGCCCCAGCATTTT. Encoded protein: CSASNRPGVENQPQHF.

This sequence joins TRBV5-1 and TRBJ2-7, with 9 bases aligning to TRBD2. There are 14 residues in the CDR3. From germline, CDR1 is SGHRS and CDR2 YFSETQ. V gave up 5 bases and J gave up 2 bases; unmatched junction bases: 5. CDR3 residues: CASSPTSGPYEQYF. CDR3 DNA: TGCGCCAGCAGTCCGACTAGCGGACCCTACGAGCAGTACTTC.

As DNA, the CDR3 is TGCGCCAGCAGCTTGACTAGCGGGAGTAGAGATGAGCAGTTCTTC. This translates into CASSLTSGSRDEQFF. The V and J genes are TRBV5-1 and TRBJ2-1; 11 nucleotides line up with TRBD2. The J segment lost 8 bases and the V segment lost 1 base, leaving 5 bases of the junction unmatched. The germline V gene encodes CDR1 SGHRS and CDR2 YFSETQ. CDR3 size: 15 residues.

This chain links TRBV11-1 with TRBJ2-2; 8 bases line up with TRBD1. V gave up 0 bases and J gave up 1 base; unmatched junction bases: 7. The CDR3 consists of 18 residues. Germline-derived CDR1 and CDR2 are SGHAT and FQDESV (reference sequence). CDR3 region: CASSLAQGQGLNTGELFF. CDR3 in DNA: TGTGCCAGCAGCTTAGCGCAAGGACAGGGCTTGAACACCGGGGAGCTGTTTTTT.

The chain joins TRBV5-8 to TRBJ2-2, with a weak D call TRBD1 (5 bases). Germline V gene lookup returns CDR1 SGHTS and CDR2 YDEGEE. V shed 3 bases and J shed 5 bases, with 14 bases lying between them. CDR3 length: 15 amino acids. The CDR3 DNA is TGTGCCAGCAGCTCCAACACCCAGGGTACCGGGGAGCTGTTTTTT. It codes for CASSSNTQGTGELFF.

The chain couples TRBV19 to TRBJ1-5; no definite D call. V was trimmed by 4 bases and J by 8 bases, leaving 9 bases between them. This CDR3 has 12 residues. The germline CDR1 and CDR2 sequences are LNHDA and SQIVND (reference sequence). The CDR3 DNA reads TGTGCCAGTAGTACCCTACTTAAGCCCCAGCATTTT. Translation gives CASSTLLKPQHF.

This clone was seen a handful of times. The chain is built from TRBV4-1 and TRBJ2-7; TRBD1 is a possible D gene (7 bases). V lost 0 bases to trimming and J lost 6 bases, with 12 bases between them. The germline V gene encodes CDR1 MGHRA and CDR2 YSYEKL. This CDR3 is built from 14 residues. CDR3: CASSQERQGGEQYF. The CDR3 bases are TGCGCCAGCAGCCAAGAGAGACAGGGAGGCGAGCAGTACTTC.

The chain carries TRBV30 and TRBJ1-3; TRBD1 might be the D (6 bases). The germline V gene encodes CDR1 GTSNPN and CDR2 SVGIG (reference sequence). The CDR3 contains 16 residues. The V gene lost 5 bases and the J gene lost 2 bases, with 19 bases spanning the gap. The CDR3 region has the DNA TGTGCCTGGGGTCCAACCGGGGGGGGCCCTGGAAACACCATATATTTT. Translation: CAWGPTGGGPGNTIYF.

This chain uses TRBV24-1 with TRBJ2-5; TRBD1 matches 7 bases. CDR3 size: 15 residues. V lost 3 bases, J lost 7 bases, and 10 bases stayed unmatched. The germline V gene encodes CDR1 KGHDR and CDR2 SFDVKD. The CDR3 loop reads CATSDPTGQWGTQYF. CDR3 bases: TGTGCCACCAGTGATCCTACGGGACAGTGGGGGACCCAGTACTTC.

The chain employs TRBV7-9 and TRBJ1-2; 11 positions agree with TRBD1. V lost 8 bases to trimming and J lost 8 bases; unmatched junction nucleotides: 16. The germline CDR1 and CDR2 sequences are SEHNR and FQNEAQ (reference sequence). The CDR3 covers 16 residues. For the CDR3, the DNA is TGTGCCAGCGCCGCAGAAGTGGGACAGGGGGGTTTAGGCTACACCTTC. It yields the protein CASAAEVGQGGLGYTF.

This chain uses TRBV5-1 with TRBJ2-1, with 9 positions matching TRBD1. Germline CDR1 is SGHRS and CDR2 is YFSETQ. The CDR3 spans 17 residues. V lost 2 bases, J lost 4 bases, and 10 bases stayed unmatched. This CDR3 is CASSFGHGQGSYNEQFF. CDR3 coding DNA: TGCGCCAGCAGCTTTGGTCATGGACAGGGGAGTTACAATGAGCAGTTCTTC.

In this sample, this clone turned up once. This specimen includes other DNA sequences encoding the same CDR3. The chain recombines TRBV19 with TRBJ1-1, with a tentative D call TRBD1 (5 bases). V gave up 1 base and J gave up 0 bases, with 6 bases separating them. CDR1 LNHDA and CDR2 SQIVND come from the germline V gene (reference sequence). The CDR3 contains 14 residues. CDR3 sequence reads: CASSIGQLNTEAFF. The CDR3 DNA follows: TGTGCCAGTAGTATAGGACAGTTGAACACTGAAGCTTTCTTT.